Following are 20 T cell receptor beta chains from one sample sequenced in a study of Ad26.COV2.S vaccination and SARS-CoV-2 variants. Stated treatment: around 19 received Ad26.COV2.S at low or high dose, single or two shots; roughly five received placebo; per-sample allocation not given. Day 63 after the first vaccine or placebo injection was the time point for sampling. The protocol was immunoSEQ multiplex PCR, while the TCRdb copy is restricted to in-frame clones and leaves out a portion. Seen here are approximately 400,000 clones, roughly 85% observed once, and the top ten hold roughly 3.1%. Sample: peripheral blood, taken in a trial of Ad26.COV2.S vaccine versus placebo. These receptors originate from a person aged 18-60 years who received the Ad26.COV2.S COVID-19 vaccine or a placebo.

This clone appeared a few times. The chain is built from TRBV24-1 and TRBJ2-3; D is possibly TRBD1 (5 bases). This CDR3 region has 12 residues. V was clipped by 3 bases and J by 5 bases, with 5 bases between them. Germline CDR1 and CDR2: KGHDR and SFDVKD. The DNA for the CDR3 is TGTGCCACCAGTGATAGGGGAGATACGCAGTATTTT. This encodes CATSDRGDTQYF.

The chain uses TRBV27 and TRBJ2-2; 9 positions agree with TRBD1. V lost 1 base and J lost 6; bases outside the gene matches: 9. This CDR3 comprises 17 residues. CDR1 is MNHEY, CDR2 SMNVEV, per germline (reference sequence). The CDR3 is CASSLYGQGLFSGELFF. CDR3 DNA: TGTGCCAGCAGTTTATATGGACAGGGGTTGTTCTCCGGGGAGCTGTTTTTT.

This chain uses TRBV6-2 or TRBV6-3 with TRBJ2-7, with a weak D call TRBD2 (6 bases). Germline values: CDR1 MNHEY, CDR2 SVGEGT. The CDR3 contains 13 residues. The V end was cut by 5 bases, the J end by 3 bases, with 11 bases between. CDR3: CASSTGTHYEQYF. In DNA form, the CDR3 reads TGTGCCAGCAGTACCGGGACTCACTACGAGCAGTACTTC.

The chain is built from TRBV2 and TRBJ2-2; 8 bases align to TRBD1. This CDR3 has 15 amino acids. Germline V gives CDR1 SNHLY, CDR2 FYNNEI. J was trimmed by 5 bases and V by 6 bases; bases with no gene match: 8. In DNA, the CDR3 is TGTGCCAGCAGGCCCGGGACAGGCAGAACCGGGGAGCTGTTTTTT. Its protein product is CASRPGTGRTGELFF. Drawing the rest from reference TRBV2 and TRBJ2-2, the complete variable domain is EPEVTQTPSHQVTQMGQEVILRCVPISNHLYFYWYRQILGQKVEFLVSFYNNEISEKSEIFDDQFSVERPDGSNFTLKIRSTKLEDSAMYFCASRPGTGRTGELFFGEGSRLTVL.

The CDR3 spells CASNWNSGTSDEQYF. In DNA, the CDR3 is TGCGCCAGCAACTGGAACTCCGGGACCTCTGACGAGCAGTACTTC. V gene TRBV5-1 combines with J gene TRBJ2-7, with D perhaps matching TRBD1 or TRBD2 (5 bases each). This CDR3 region has 15 residues. V was trimmed by 6 bases and J by 5 bases, leaving 21 bases between them. Germline V gene data show CDR1 as SGHRS and CDR2 as YFSETQ.

The chain has TRBV10-3 and TRBJ2-2, with 10 bases lining up with TRBD1. This CDR3 comprises 15 residues. Trimming at V came to 0 bases and at J to 6 bases, leaving 1 base not matched to a gene. CDR1 and CDR2 from the germline V gene are ENHRY and SYGVKD. The CDR3 DNA sequence: TGTGCCATCAGTGAGTCTGGACAGGGGGCCGGGGAGCTGTTTTTT. It translates to CAISESGQGAGELFF.

The V and J genes are TRBV27 and TRBJ1-2; 8 bases map to TRBD1. With 6 bases clipped from V and 3 bases from J, the junction kept 6 bases outside the gene matches. CDR1 is MNHEY and CDR2 is SMNVEV in the germline V gene (reference sequence). CDR3 size: 14 residues. The CDR3, as DNA: TGTGCCAGCAGCCTCGGACAGGGATACTATGGCTACACCTTC. Its protein product is CASSLGQGYYGYTF.

The chain carries TRBV24-1 and TRBJ2-3, with D perhaps TRBD1 (5 bases). The CDR3 runs 14 residues. The germline CDR1 and CDR2 sequences are KGHDR and SFDVKD. Trimming left V 9 bases short and J 2 bases short, with 14 bases between. The CDR3, as DNA: TGTGCCACCCAGGGAAGGGGTTACACAGATACGCAGTATTTT. This gives the protein CATQGRGYTDTQYF.

The gene calls are TRBV25-1 and TRBJ1-2; tentative D call: TRBD1 (6 bases). Germline assignment: CDR1 MGHDK and CDR2 SYGVNS. The length of the CDR3 is 14 residues. The ends were cut back, 6 bases at V and 0 bases at J, with 11 bases in the middle. CDR3 sequence (DNA): TGTGCCAGCAGGGGGGCAGGGGCTAACTATGGCTACACCTTC. It specifies CASRGAGANYGYTF.

This chain uses TRBV6-2 or TRBV6-3 with TRBJ2-1; possibly TRBD2 for D (5 bases). Germline CDR1 MNHEY, CDR2 SVGEGT. Trimming took 5 bases from V and 10 from J, leaving 12 bases between them. The CDR3 loop spans 12 amino acids. The CDR3 loop is CASSLRTLEQFF. DNA of the CDR3: TGTGCCAGCAGTCTTCGGACTCTAGAGCAGTTCTTC.

The chain links TRBV5-4 to TRBJ2-7; D may be TRBD1 or TRBD2 (5 bases each). In germline, CDR1 is SGHNT, CDR2 YYREEE (reference sequence). V dropped 2 bases and J dropped 4 bases, with 13 bases sitting between them. CDR3 size: 14 residues. This chain's CDR3 is CASSFRDDKYEQYF. The CDR3 region has the DNA TGTGCCAGCAGCTTCCGGGACGATAAATACGAGCAGTACTTC.

The gene calls are TRBV29-1 and TRBJ2-7; D is perhaps TRBD1 (6 bases). Between the trimmed V and J ends, which lost 6 bases and 2 bases, there was a span of 14 bases. Looked up from germline, CDR1 is SQVTM and CDR2 is ANQGSEA. The CDR3 has 13 amino acids. CDR3 sequence (DNA): TGCAGCGTAGTGACAGGCAGGACCTACGAGCAGTACTTC. It translates to CSVVTGRTYEQYF.

CDR3 residues: CASTRAFPGNTIYF. The DNA for the CDR3 is TGTGCCAGCACCCGGGCCTTCCCTGGAAACACCATATATTTT. This chain joins TRBV28 and TRBJ1-3; D is ambiguous. The CDR3 has 14 amino acids. V was shortened by 7 bases and J by 2 bases, with 12 bases between the two germline ends. From germline, CDR1 is MDHEN and CDR2 SYDVKM.

The chain carries TRBV5-1 and TRBJ2-2; D gene ambiguous. The V end was cut by 4 bases, the J end by 0 bases, with 10 bases between. The CDR3 loop spans 15 amino acids. Germline CDR1 SGHRS, CDR2 YFSETQ. The DNA of the CDR3 is TGCGCCAGCAGCCTGGATGCGGCGAACACCGGGGAGCTGTTTTTT. The encoded protein is CASSLDAANTGELFF.

The CDR3 is CASSFSGGPGWPQHF. The CDR3 DNA sequence: TGTGCCAGCAGTTTCTCAGGGGGCCCTGGCTGGCCCCAGCATTTT. The rearrangement uses TRBV6-2 or TRBV6-3 and TRBJ1-5, with 8 positions matching TRBD1. This CDR3 spans 15 amino acids. V shed 4 bases, J shed 9 bases, and the junction held 11 bases outside the gene matches. Germline V gene data show CDR1 as MNHEY and CDR2 as SVGEGT.

This chain uses TRBV5-1 with TRBJ2-1; perhaps D is TRBD1 or TRBD2 (5 bases each). Trimming left V 3 bases short and J 2 bases short, with 12 bases between. The CDR3 is 15 amino acids. Germline loops: CDR1 SGHRS, CDR2 YFSETQ. CDR3 sequence (DNA): TGCGCCAGCAGCTCTAGGGACCCCACCTACAATGAGCAGTTCTTC. Its protein product is CASSSRDPTYNEQFF.

The chain recombines TRBV7-9 with TRBJ1-3; D gene unclear. V was cut by 8 bases and J by 2 bases, with 10 bases left in between. The V gene's germline CDR1 is SEHNR and CDR2 FQNEAQ (reference sequence). This CDR3 is 13 amino acids long. This CDR3 is CASVMYPGNTIYF. CDR3 sequence (DNA): TGTGCCAGCGTAATGTACCCTGGAAACACCATATATTTT.

The gene calls are TRBV2 and TRBJ2-7; D remains unclear. The CDR3 consists of 11 residues. The V end lost 6 bases, the J end lost 4 bases, and 7 bases lay between the germline ends. Looked up from germline, CDR1 is SNHLY and CDR2 is FYNNEI. The CDR3 spells CASRVVYEQYF. Here the CDR3 DNA reads TGTGCCAGCAGAGTTGTGTACGAGCAGTACTTC.

This rearrangement joins TRBV7-9 to TRBJ2-7; 10 nucleotides align to TRBD2. CDR1 is SEHNR, CDR2 FQNEAQ, per germline (reference sequence). This CDR3 has 17 amino acids. Losses at the gene ends were 5 bases for V and 7 bases for J; bases not matched to a gene: 17. CDR3 in DNA: TGTGCCAGCAGCCCCCCGGGGTTAGCGGGGGGTTATCAGGAGCAGTACTTC. Protein product: CASSPPGLAGGYQEQYF.

The V gene is TRBV24-1, the J gene TRBJ2-3, with D hard to call. The germline CDR1 and CDR2 sequences are KGHDR and SFDVKD. V gave up 3 bases and J gave up 4 bases, with 4 bases separating them. The CDR3 is made up of 12 amino acids. The CDR3 DNA reads TGTGCCACCAGTGATCTTTCAGATACGCAGTATTTT. It is translated as CATSDLSDTQYF.